This is a list of T cell receptor beta chains from one sample in a study of blood T cell repertoires in COVID-19. The repertoire was sequenced with immunoSEQ multiplex PCR; TCRdb's copy has only in-frame clones and lacks some. This sample has about 160,000 clones, with over 80% found just once. Sequencing used peripheral blood. The receptor set was obtained from a woman in her forties or fifties with acute or convalescent COVID-19. Each CDR3 is given with its conserved first and last residue. The D gene is left open where the match is weak. Size is stated for part of the rows, as once, few or many counts, or as a class when the clone is expanded.

size	V	D	J	CDR3	DNA
-	TRBV2	TRBD1	TRBJ1-2	CATSYRGDGYTF	TGTGCCACATCCTACAGGGGCGATGGCTACACCTTC
-	TRBV18	-	TRBJ1-2	CASSPIGQPIYGYTF	TGTGCCAGCTCACCAATAGGACAGCCGATCTATGGCTACACCTTC
-	TRBV20-1	TRBD2	TRBJ2-7	CSASSGLGGYEQYF	TGCAGTGCTAGTAGCGGGTTGGGGGGTTACGAGCAGTACTTC
-	TRBV28	TRBD1	TRBJ1-4	CASARGGGRGNEKLFF	TGTGCCAGCGCCCGAGGGGGCGGACGGGGGAATGAAAAACTGTTTTTT
-	TRBV6-9	TRBD1	TRBJ1-2	CASRSGGHGYTF	TGTGCCAGCAGGTCAGGGGGGCATGGCTACACCTTC
-	TRBV30	-	TRBJ1-2	CAWRFAGDYGYTF	TGTGCCTGGAGGTTCGCGGGGGACTATGGCTACACCTTC
-	TRBV5-4	TRBD1	TRBJ1-2	CASTRGTALNYGYTF	TGTGCCAGCACCAGGGGGACTGCCCTAAACTATGGCTACACCTTC
-	TRBV24-1	-	TRBJ2-7	CATSDYQGYEQYF	TGTGCCACCAGTGATTACCAGGGATACGAGCAGTACTTC
-	TRBV5-1	-	TRBJ1-1	CASSLAPGRAEAFF	TGCGCCAGCAGCTTGGCGCCCGGGAGGGCTGAAGCTTTCTTT
-	TRBV30	-	TRBJ1-1	CAWSEQMNTEAFF	TGTGCCTGGAGCGAACAGATGAACACTGAAGCTTTCTTT
-	TRBV5-4	TRBD1	TRBJ1-2	CASSRDRADYGYTF	TGTGCCAGCAGCAGGGACAGGGCGGACTATGGCTACACCTTC
-	TRBV7-3	-	TRBJ1-5	CASSLDTDQPQHF	TGTGCCAGCAGCTTGGACACGGATCAGCCCCAGCATTTT
-	TRBV5-1	TRBD2	TRBJ2-2	CASSSSGNTGELFF	TGCGCCAGCTCATCTAGCGGGAACACCGGGGAGCTGTTTTTT
-	TRBV3-1/TRBV3-2	TRBD2	TRBJ2-7	CASSQAGTSSYEQYF	TGTGCCAGCAGCCAAGCGGGGACTAGCTCCTACGAGCAGTACTTC
-	TRBV7-8	TRBD1	TRBJ1-1	CASSWDSLNTEAFF	TGTGCCAGCAGCTGGGACAGCCTAAACACTGAAGCTTTCTTT
-	TRBV5-1	-	TRBJ1-1	CASSFLVDLGGEAFF	TGCGCCAGCAGCTTCCTCGTCGATCTTGGAGGTGAAGCTTTCTTT
-	TRBV5-6	TRBD1	TRBJ1-2	CASSIMTGDGYTF	TGTGCCAGCAGCATAATGACAGGGGATGGCTACACCTTC
-	TRBV9	-	TRBJ2-7	CASSVGTGPYEQYF	TGTGCCAGCAGCGTAGGAACAGGGCCCTACGAGCAGTACTTC
-	TRBV7-9	TRBD2	TRBJ2-1	CASSPRTSGIYNEQFF	TGTGCCAGCAGCCCCCGGACTAGCGGAATTTACAATGAGCAGTTCTTC
-	TRBV2	TRBD2	TRBJ2-1	CASVLGGKSSYNEQFF	TGTGCCAGCGTTTTGGGGGGGAAGAGCTCCTACAATGAGCAGTTCTTC
once	TRBV5-1	TRBD1	TRBJ1-1	CASSLGGGQGLNTEAFF	TGCGCCAGCAGCTTGGGCGGTGGACAGGGACTGAACACTGAAGCTTTCTTT
-	TRBV5-4	TRBD2	TRBJ2-2	CASSLRRGGTGELFF	TGTGCCAGCAGCCTTAGACGGGGGGGCACCGGGGAGCTGTTTTTT
-	TRBV9	-	TRBJ2-2	CASSPHHRVSGELFF	TGTGCCAGCAGCCCTCACCACAGGGTCTCCGGGGAGCTGTTTTTT
-	TRBV6-1	-	TRBJ2-6	CASSEHSISGANVLTF	TGTGCCAGCAGTGAACATTCTATCTCTGGGGCCAACGTCCTGACTTTC
-	TRBV2	-	TRBJ1-1	CASKRGGNTEAFF	TGTGCCAGCAAAAGAGGGGGGAACACTGAAGCTTTCTTT
-	TRBV28	TRBD2	TRBJ2-7	CASREVAGTYEQYF	TGTGCCAGCAGAGAGGTAGCGGGCACATACGAGCAGTACTTC